The 27 T cell receptor beta chains below were found in one sample sequenced in a study of T cells in narcolepsy. Sequenced by immunoSEQ multiplex PCR; TCRdb stores in-frame clones only, minus some. The sample lists about 40,000 clones, about nine tenths occurring once. Sequencing was done on a sample of CD45RA- memory CD4+ T cells from PBMCs. These TCRs come from a human donor with narcolepsy.

CDR3 nucleotides: TGTGCCAGCAGTTTACGGACCGACCGCAATCAGCCCCAGCATTTT. Its protein is CASSLRTDRNQPQHF. The chain carries TRBV27 and TRBJ1-5; D gene unclear. CDR3 length equals 15 residues. Germline V gives CDR1 MNHEY, CDR2 SMNVEV (reference sequence). The V end lost 2 bases, the J end lost 2 bases, and 10 bases lay between the germline ends.

The J gene is TRBJ1-2, the V gene TRBV6-6; 11 nucleotides align to TRBD1. CDR3 size: 14 residues. Germline CDR1 reads MNHNY; CDR2 reads SVGAGI (reference sequence). Losses at the gene ends were 6 bases for V and 4 bases for J; bases not matched to a gene: 4. CDR3 DNA: TGTGCCAGCAGCCGGACAGGGGGCGCCTATGGCTACACCTTC. It specifies CASSRTGGAYGYTF.

The chain employs TRBV10-3 and TRBJ2-3; 7 bases line up with TRBD1. From germline, CDR1 is ENHRY and CDR2 SYGVKD. V was pared by 9 bases and J by 6 bases, with 9 bases of the junction left unmatched. CDR3 size: 13 residues. The CDR3 region has the DNA TGTGCCATTAGGGACAGCACCCATGATACGCAGTATTTT. It yields the protein CAIRDSTHDTQYF.

This clone was observed a single time. The rearrangement links TRBV6-5 to TRBJ2-5; maybe TRBD2 (5 bases). Germline CDR1 is MNHEY and CDR2 is SVGAGI. This CDR3 region has 15 residues. The V end lost 0 bases, the J end lost 3 bases, and 11 bases lay between the germline ends. CDR3 in amino acids: CASSYSGLGKETQYF. The CDR3 region has the DNA TGTGCCAGCAGTTACTCAGGACTTGGGAAAGAGACCCAGTACTTC.

The V call is TRBV28, the J call TRBJ1-1; D ambiguous. Per the germline V gene, CDR1 is MDHEN and CDR2 is SYDVKM. V was clipped by 8 bases and J by 3 bases, with 7 bases between them. This CDR3 contains 11 residues. The CDR3, as DNA: TGTGCCAGCTGCCGATACACTGAAGCTTTCTTT. This encodes CASCRYTEAFF.

The chain joins TRBV18 to TRBJ2-7; TRBD1 aligns across 8 bases. CDR3 length: 15 residues. The V and J ends lost 6 bases and 3 bases, in that order; junction bases with no gene match: 10. The germline CDR1 and CDR2 sequences are KGHSH and LQKENI. For the CDR3, the DNA is TGTGCCAGCTCGGCGAGTACAGGGGGGAGCTACGAGCAGTACTTC. It codes for CASSASTGGSYEQYF.

V and J are TRBV5-1 and TRBJ2-1, with D perhaps matching TRBD2 (7 bases). Germline assignment: CDR1 SGHRS and CDR2 YFSETQ. V was shortened by 0 bases and J by 3 bases, with 13 bases between the two germline ends. The CDR3 covers 16 residues. Here the CDR3 reads CASSLEGGLSYNEQFF. CDR3 DNA sequence: TGCGCCAGCAGCTTGGAGGGGGGACTAAGCTACAATGAGCAGTTCTTC.

The chain links TRBV18 to TRBJ2-5; perhaps TRBD2 as D (6 bases). The end of the DNA fits TRBJ2-7 better, so the J call may be wrong. Germline CDR1 KGHSH, CDR2 LQKENI. The CDR3 consists of 14 residues. CDR3 DNA sequence: TGTGCCAGCTCAACAGAAAGCGGGTCCTACGAGCAGTACTTC. This translates into CASSTESGSYEQYF.

The chain is built from TRBV10-2 and TRBJ1-2, with D hard to call. This CDR3 is 12 amino acids long. CDR1 is WSHSY and CDR2 is SAAADI in the germline V gene. V was trimmed by 0 bases and J by 8 bases, leaving 7 bases between them. This CDR3 is CASSESGLGYTF. CDR3 nucleotide sequence: TGCGCCAGCAGTGAGTCGGGGTTGGGCTACACCTTC.

This clone was observed a single time. The chain carries TRBV7-2 and TRBJ2-3; TRBD2 aligns across 8 bases. Trimming at V came to 4 bases and at J to 3 bases, leaving 15 bases not matched to a gene. The CDR3 extends over 18 amino acids. Germline V gives CDR1 SGHTA, CDR2 FQGNSA. CDR3 sequence reads: CASSSALSGVHPTDTQYF. Here the CDR3 DNA reads TGTGCCAGCAGCTCCGCGCTTAGCGGGGTTCACCCTACAGATACGCAGTATTTT.

The rearrangement uses TRBV29-1 and TRBJ2-3, with 8 bases identical to TRBD2. The CDR3 is 14 amino acids. The junction had 1 base not matched to a gene; V was cut back by 2 bases and J by 0 bases. Germline lookup yields CDR1 SQVTM and CDR2 ANQGSEA. The CDR3 DNA sequence: TGCAGCGTTGAACCTAGCGGGAGCACAGATACGCAGTATTTT. This translates into CSVEPSGSTDTQYF.

V gene TRBV5-1 combines with J gene TRBJ2-1; D may be TRBD1 or TRBD2 (5 bases each). Trimming removed 4 bases at V and 5 bases at J, with 16 bases between. The CDR3 runs to 15 residues. In germline, CDR1 is SGHRS, CDR2 YFSETQ. The CDR3 is CASSPPRDGHNEQFF. The DNA for the CDR3 is TGCGCCAGCAGCCCCCCTAGGGACGGACACAATGAGCAGTTCTTC.

The genes are TRBV29-1 and TRBJ2-3; 8 bases map to TRBD2. The CDR3 totals 13 residues. Germline V gene data show CDR1 as SQVTM and CDR2 as ANQGSEA. The ends lost 4 bases at V and 4 bases at J; junction bases unmatched: 4. In DNA, the CDR3 is TGCAGCGTTGGAGCGGGGGTTGCAGATACGCAGTATTTT. Its protein product is CSVGAGVADTQYF.

CDR3 bases: TGTGCCGCCCGACAGGGGCGTATAGAGACCCAGTACTTC. It specifies CAARQGRIETQYF. This sequence joins TRBV28 and TRBJ2-5, with 8 bases lining up with TRBD1. The V gene's germline CDR1 is MDHEN and CDR2 SYDVKM. V was pared by 11 bases and J by 4 bases, with 9 bases of the junction left unmatched. There are 13 residues in the CDR3.

The V and J genes are TRBV9 and TRBJ2-1, with 9 bases aligning to TRBD1. Losses at the gene ends were 0 bases for V and 9 bases for J; bases not matched to a gene: 4. Germline CDR1 and CDR2: SGDLS and YYNGEE. The CDR3 is made up of 14 amino acids. The CDR3 bases are TGTGCCAGCAGCGTAGCGGACAGGGGAAGTGAGCAGTTCTTC. Translated, it gives CASSVADRGSEQFF.

The chain has TRBV18 and TRBJ2-7; TRBD2 matches 12 bases. The CDR3 contains 15 residues. Trimming removed 6 bases from V and 5 bases from J; junction bases left unmatched: 8. Germline assignment: CDR1 KGHSH and CDR2 LQKENI. CDR3 sequence (DNA): TGTGCCAGCTCCCCTAGCGGGAGGGTAGACAACGAGCAGTACTTC. Its protein product is CASSPSGRVDNEQYF.

The genes are TRBV7-8 and TRBJ2-2, with 12 bases identical to TRBD2. This CDR3 spans 14 amino acids. Germline V lookup: CDR1 SGHVS, CDR2 FQNEAQ. Losses at the gene ends were 6 bases for V and 6 bases for J; bases not matched to a gene: 2. The DNA for the CDR3 is TGTGCCAGCAGACCTAGCGGGGGGGCCGGGGAGCTGTTTTTT. Translated, it gives CASRPSGGAGELFF.

This clone was detected once. This chain uses TRBV13 with TRBJ2-4, with unresolved D. Germline V gives CDR1 PRHDT, CDR2 FYEKMQ (reference sequence). The CDR3 spans 13 residues. The ends were cut back, 2 bases at V and 8 bases at J, with 10 bases in the middle. CDR3: CASSLSRWDIQYF. The CDR3 region has the DNA TGTGCCAGCAGCTTATCGCGCTGGGACATTCAGTACTTC.

The CDR3 coding sequence is TGTGCCAGCAGCCGGGATACTAAACTAACCGGGGAGCTGTTTTTT. As protein: CASSRDTKLTGELFF. The genes are TRBV5-5 and TRBJ2-2; TRBD2 might be the D (5 bases). V lost 4 bases and J 5 bases, leaving 15 bases between the germline ends. CDR3 length equals 15 residues. Germline values: CDR1 SGHKS, CDR2 YYEKEE (reference sequence). Filled out from reference TRBV5-5 and TRBJ2-2, the complete variable domain reads DAGVTQSPTHLIKTRGQQVTLRCSPISGHKSVSWYQQVLGQGPQFIFQYYEKEERGRGNFPDRFSARQFPNYSSELNVNALLLGDSALYLCASSRDTKLTGELFFGEGSRLTVL.

The chain employs TRBV27 and TRBJ1-2; TRBD1 agrees at 8 bases. The germline V gene encodes CDR1 MNHEY and CDR2 SMNVEV (reference sequence). The CDR3 spans 18 residues. After removal of 4 bases from V and 7 bases from J, the junction contained 20 bases not matched to a gene. DNA for the CDR3: TGTGCCAGCAGTTCAAACAATGGTAACGTGCAGGGGGCGCGTGGCTACACCTTC. Residues: CASSSNNGNVQGARGYTF.

DNA of the CDR3: TGCGCCAGCAGCTCGACAGTAGGCGGGGGGAAAGAGAATACGCAGTATTTT. Its protein product is CASSSTVGGGKENTQYF. The chain combines TRBV5-1 with TRBJ2-3, with TRBD2 matching 8 bases. The CDR3 spans 17 residues. From germline, CDR1 is SGHRS and CDR2 YFSETQ. V lost 3 bases to trimming and J lost 7 bases; unmatched junction nucleotides: 16.

V and J are TRBV7-9 and TRBJ2-1; weak D call: TRBD1 (5 bases). Between the trimmed V and J ends, which lost 5 bases and 7 bases, there was a span of 15 bases. The CDR3 extends over 14 amino acids. Germline CDR1 reads SEHNR; CDR2 reads FQNEAQ (reference sequence). Written as DNA, the CDR3 is TGTGCCAGCAGCGGGTTTACCAGGGAAAATGAGCAGTTCTTC. Encoded protein: CASSGFTRENEQFF.

This rearrangement joins TRBV9 to TRBJ2-2; 10 bases are a match to TRBD2. Germline CDR1 is SGDLS and CDR2 is YYNGEE. The CDR3 sequence is 19 residues long. With V trimmed by 4 bases and J by 4 bases, 16 bases remained unmatched. The CDR3 nucleotides read TGTGCCAGCAGCACCCGACTAGCGGGTACTAAATTCGGCACCGGGGAGCTGTTTTTT. Translating it yields CASSTRLAGTKFGTGELFF.

The chain has TRBV5-6 and TRBJ2-5; 12 positions agree with TRBD2. V dropped 4 bases and J dropped 4; count of bases not matched to a gene: 5. Germline-derived CDR1 and CDR2 are SGHDT and YYEEEE. The CDR3 covers 15 residues. The CDR3 loop reads CASSTLAGGPETQYF. The CDR3, as DNA: TGTGCCAGCAGCACCCTAGCGGGGGGGCCAGAGACCCAGTACTTC.

V is TRBV7-2 and J is TRBJ2-3; tentatively, D is TRBD1 or TRBD2 (6 bases each). The CDR3 length is 14 residues. The germline CDR1 and CDR2 sequences are SGHTA and FQGNSA. Trimming left V 3 bases short and J 4 bases short, with 11 bases between. CDR3 sequence: CASSFYREADTQYF. The CDR3 coding sequence is TGTGCCAGCAGCTTCTACAGGGAGGCAGATACGCAGTATTTT.

The count of this clone is one. The V gene is TRBV7-9, the J gene TRBJ2-7, with 10 bases aligning to TRBD1. Germline lookup yields CDR1 SEHNR and CDR2 FQNEAQ (reference sequence). Germline trimming cut 4 bases from V and 5 bases from J; bases unmatched to any gene: 8. The CDR3 is 15 amino acids. The CDR3 DNA reads as TGTGCCAGCAGCTCCTCCGGGACAGGGGTACACGAGCAGTACTTC. Translation: CASSSSGTGVHEQYF.

The rearrangement joins TRBV7-9 to TRBJ1-4, with D uncertain. Germline V lookup: CDR1 SEHNR, CDR2 FQNEAQ (reference sequence). Trimming cost V 5 bases and J 8 bases, with 15 bases left between them. The CDR3 length is 14 residues. In DNA, the CDR3 is TGTGCCAGCAGCCCGACGGGAGTGCCAGAAAAACTGTTTTTT. Translated, it gives CASSPTGVPEKLFF.